The 17 T cell receptor beta chains below come from one sample, sequenced in a study of early T cells in non-severe SARS-CoV-2 infection. TCRdb reprocessed the 5' RACE reads via MiXCR and lists one record per CDR3 protein. Of some 71,000 distinct CDR3 sequences detected, 9% to 10% appear once; the ten largest clones hold around a sixth. The sequencing used whole blood, collected at baseline. The receptors come from an adult who was a healthcare worker with PCR-confirmed SARS-CoV-2 infection or an uninfected control (not recorded which).

The table lists this clonotype with a few counts. The CDR3, as DNA: TGTGCCAGCAGTGGCCGGGACAGGGGATTTCATCGAGAAAAACTGTTTTTT. Translating it yields CASSGRDRGFHREKLFF. The chain carries TRBV25-1 and TRBJ1-4, with TRBD1 matching 10 bases. The CDR3 extends over 17 amino acids. Trimming at V came to 4 bases and at J to 8 bases, leaving 13 bases not matched to a gene. CDR1 MGHDK and CDR2 SYGVNS come from the germline V gene.

The chain is built from TRBV7-9 and TRBJ1-4; no firm D call. Trimming shortened V by 0 bases and J by 5 bases, and 10 bases separated the two germline ends. Germline CDR1 is SEHNR and CDR2 is FQNEAQ (reference sequence). CDR3 length: 15 residues. CDR3 coding DNA: TGTGCCAGCAGCTTAGCCCTGGAGGAAAATGAAAAACTGTTTTTT. It encodes CASSLALEENEKLFF.

At least ten counts were recorded for this clonotype. The rearrangement uses TRBV7-7 and TRBJ2-3; 9 bases map to TRBD2. The CDR3 extends over 15 amino acids. Trimming took 3 bases from V and 2 from J; bases not matched to a gene: 3. Germline V gene sequence: CDR1 SSHAT, CDR2 FNYEAQ (reference sequence). The CDR3 loop reads CASSFLAGPTDTQYF. The CDR3 DNA reads as TGTGCCAGCAGCTTCCTAGCGGGGCCCACAGATACGCAGTATTTT.

This clonotype was counted at least ten times. V and J are TRBV7-2 and TRBJ2-2; D is unresolved. The CDR3 loop spans 15 amino acids. Trimming took off 4 bases at V and 5 bases at J, with 14 bases between the two ends. Germline lookup yields CDR1 SGHTA and CDR2 FQGNSA. CDR3 amino acids: CASSSQVLVTGELFF. The DNA of the CDR3 is TGTGCCAGCAGCTCACAAGTTCTAGTTACCGGGGAGCTGTTTTTT.

This clonotype was seen only a few times. The chain couples TRBV6-2 or TRBV6-3 to TRBJ2-7; 13 bases align to TRBD2. CDR3 length: 16 residues. Germline V gene data show CDR1 as MNHEY and CDR2 as SVGEGT. The trim removed 2 bases at V and 2 bases at J, leaving 3 bases unmatched. CDR3 sequence (DNA): TGTGCCAGCAGTTACCCACTAGCGGGAGGGCCCTACGAGCAGTACTTC. Encoded protein: CASSYPLAGGPYEQYF.

This clonotype was seen repeatedly, ten times or more. The rearrangement uses TRBV11-2 and TRBJ2-7; perhaps D is TRBD1 or TRBD2 (5 bases each). This CDR3 comprises 15 residues. Germline CDR1 and CDR2: SGHAT and FQNNGV. V was trimmed by 1 base and J by 6 bases, leaving 16 bases between them. DNA for the CDR3: TGTGCCAGCAGCTTAGTTGGGGGAGACGCGCGCGAGCAGTACTTC. This encodes CASSLVGGDAREQYF.

This clonotype has ten or more counts. The chain is built from TRBV5-6 and TRBJ1-2, with D maybe TRBD1 (6 bases). V gave up 0 bases and J gave up 4 bases, with 19 bases separating them. The CDR3 totals 17 residues. In germline, CDR1 is SGHDT, CDR2 YYEEEE. The CDR3 bases are TGTGCCAGCAGCTTGGCAGTTTTAGGACAGCAAGCCTATGGCTACACCTTC. Protein sequence: CASSLAVLGQQAYGYTF.

This clonotype was recorded a few times. V usage is TRBV29-1 and J usage is TRBJ1-1; a weak D match, TRBD1 (5 bases). V lost 6 bases and J 0 bases, leaving 11 bases between the germline ends. Germline loops: CDR1 SQVTM, CDR2 ANQGSEA. CDR3 length equals 13 residues. The CDR3 DNA reads TGCAGCGTCGATCAGGGTTTGAACACTGAAGCTTTCTTT. The encoded protein is CSVDQGLNTEAFF.

Written as DNA, the CDR3 is TGTGCCAGTAGTTCCGGAGGGTCCAGCGAGCAGTACTTC. Its protein is CASSSGGSSEQYF. This chain uses TRBV19 with TRBJ2-7; TRBD2 might be the D (6 bases). V lost 5 bases and J lost 6, with 14 bases in between. The germline V gene has CDR1 LNHDA and CDR2 SQIVND (reference sequence). CDR3 length equals 13 residues.

The chain employs TRBV20-1 and TRBJ1-2, with D possibly TRBD1 on 5 matching bases. This CDR3 region has 13 residues. V was trimmed by 1 base and J by 3 bases, leaving 9 bases between them. Germline V gene lookup returns CDR1 DFQATT and CDR2 SNEGSKA (reference sequence). The CDR3 DNA follows: TGCAGTGCTAGAGTTCCCAGGGACTATGGCTACACCTTC. This translates into CSARVPRDYGYTF.

The chain joins TRBV29-1 to TRBJ1-2; TRBD1 agrees at 7 bases. The CDR3 runs to 12 residues. Germline-derived CDR1 and CDR2 are SQVTM and ANQGSEA. The CDR3 loop is CAGTALNYGYTF. The CDR3, as DNA: TGCGCCGGGACAGCACTAAACTATGGCTACACCTTC.

This clonotype was found many times. The chain employs TRBV10-3 and TRBJ2-1, with 10 nucleotides matching TRBD2. Germline V gives CDR1 ENHRY, CDR2 SYGVKD. The CDR3 runs 16 residues. The junction had 5 bases not matched to a gene; V was cut back by 2 bases and J by 4 bases. The CDR3, as DNA: TGTGCCATCAGTGAGCCCGGACTAGCGGATTACAATGAGCAGTTCTTC. It is translated as CAISEPGLADYNEQFF.

This clonotype was counted many times. The chain employs TRBV11-2 and TRBJ1-4; 8 positions match TRBD1. This CDR3 comprises 14 residues. J lost 7 bases, V lost 4 bases, and 5 bases had no gene match. Germline values: CDR1 SGHAT, CDR2 FQNNGV. The CDR3 DNA follows: TGTGCCAGCAGCTCGACAGGACAGGGTGAAAAACTGTTTTTT. Translated, it gives CASSSTGQGEKLFF.

The chain recombines TRBV5-4 with TRBJ2-7; D tentatively fits TRBD1 or TRBD2 (6 bases each). The CDR3 loop spans 15 amino acids. Between the trimmed V and J ends, which lost 0 bases and 3 bases, there was a span of 13 bases. Germline V gene lookup returns CDR1 SGHNT and CDR2 YYREEE (reference sequence). The CDR3 loop is CASSLEGGGFYEQYF. CDR3 nucleotides: TGTGCCAGCAGCTTGGAGGGGGGAGGATTCTACGAGCAGTACTTC.

This clonotype appeared many times. V is TRBV20-1 and J is TRBJ1-5, with TRBD1 matching 12 bases. This CDR3 is built from 14 residues. Trimming took 3 bases from V and 6 from J; bases not matched to a gene: 3. Germline CDR1 DFQATT, CDR2 SNEGSKA (reference sequence). In DNA, the CDR3 is TGCAGTGCTAGTCGGGACAGGGGGCTTCAGCCCCAGCATTTT. Its translation is CSASRDRGLQPQHF.

This clonotype was found many times. This chain connects TRBV28 to TRBJ1-1, with D possibly TRBD1 on 6 matching bases. The CDR3 has 16 residues. Looked up from germline, CDR1 is MDHEN and CDR2 is SYDVKM. Trimming took 6 bases from V and 2 from J, leaving 19 bases between them. CDR3 in DNA: TGTGCCAGCAGATACACACCGGGACATAGCAACACTGAAGCTTTCTTT. Encoded protein: CASRYTPGHSNTEAFF.

The gene calls are TRBV29-1 and TRBJ1-2; 10 bases line up with TRBD1. The CDR3 is 11 amino acids. The V segment lost 7 bases and the J segment 6 bases; nucleotides outside the gene matches: 2. Germline V gives CDR1 SQVTM, CDR2 ANQGSEA. CDR3 in DNA: TGCAGCGCAGGGACAGGGGATGGCTACACCTTC. It encodes CSAGTGDGYTF.